Sequencing of this TCR beta chain was carried out in a study of human T cells and chemical hapten exposure. At least ten counts were recorded for this clonotype. Its antigen remains unknown. Study-wide points: Clustering by CDR3 similarity yielded significantly more large clusters from expanded TCRs than controls. DPC sensitization produced no change in TCRs with frequency above 1 in 1000.

The sample's time point: pre-sensitization, week 0. Noted treatment: therapeutic diphenylcyclopropenone sensitization with weekly scalp DPC. Authors' methods: A per-sample median of around 88,000 TCRs was observed, with counts ranging from roughly 23,224 to 700,000. Each CDR3 protein is one row after TCRdb ran MiXCR on the RACE reads. In this record, the V and J calls reflect TCRdb's handling and not the investigators' own analysis. The sample lists around 120,000 distinct CDR3 sequences; 13% were seen once. The receptor was derived from a woman under 30 with alopecia areata. Some clones in this sample may be carry-over from other donors' samples. This specimen was whole blood, taken in connection with sensitization to the hapten diphenylcyclopropenone (DPC).

CDR3 bases: TGTGCCAGCAGTTACGAGGGCTACGAGCAGTACTTC. Amino acids: CASSYEGYEQYF. The chain joins TRBV6-2 or TRBV6-3 to TRBJ2-7; perhaps TRBD2 as D (5 bases). Germline V gene lookup returns CDR1 MNHEY and CDR2 SVGEGT. V was shortened by 2 bases and J by 3 bases, with 5 bases between the two germline ends. The CDR3 sequence is 12 residues long.